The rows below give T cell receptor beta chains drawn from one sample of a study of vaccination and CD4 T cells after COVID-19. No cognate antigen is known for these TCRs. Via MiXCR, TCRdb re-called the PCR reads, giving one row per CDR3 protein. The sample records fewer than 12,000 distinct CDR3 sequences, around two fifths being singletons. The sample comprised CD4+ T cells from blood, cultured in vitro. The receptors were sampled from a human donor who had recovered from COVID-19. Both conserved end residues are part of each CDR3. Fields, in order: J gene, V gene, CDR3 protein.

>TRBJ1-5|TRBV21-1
CASSKREDSFTINSNQPQHF
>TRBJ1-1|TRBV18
CASSPKGRGTEAFF
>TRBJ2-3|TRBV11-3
CASSLVAGASTDTQYF
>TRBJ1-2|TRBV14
CASSQGLGYTF
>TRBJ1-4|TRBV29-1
CSVLDSQLGEKLFF
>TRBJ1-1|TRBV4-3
CASSSGRDRGRQAEAFF
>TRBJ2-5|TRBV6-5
CASSYGGTETQYF
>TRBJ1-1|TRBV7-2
CASSLEIRVFNTEAFF
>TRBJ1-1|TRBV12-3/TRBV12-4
CASYSYLNTEAFF
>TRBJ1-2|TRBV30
CACPGAFYGYTF
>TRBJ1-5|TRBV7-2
CASSLQWGNQPQHF
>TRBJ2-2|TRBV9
CASSVGGEGAGELFF
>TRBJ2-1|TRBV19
CASSTGISYNEQFF
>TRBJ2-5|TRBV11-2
CASSSPGLAVRGTQYF
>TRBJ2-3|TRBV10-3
CAISESTGAGTQYF
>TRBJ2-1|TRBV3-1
CASSQGPWGANEQFF
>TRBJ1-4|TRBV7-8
CASSLGRLPLQAPNEKLFF
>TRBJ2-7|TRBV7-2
CASSLAGTSGYSYEQYF
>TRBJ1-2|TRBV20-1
CSARASNYGYTF
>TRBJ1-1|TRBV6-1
CASSETRWEAFF
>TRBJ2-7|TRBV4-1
CASSQDVRQGVKQYF
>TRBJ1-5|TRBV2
CASSGYGQLNQPQHF
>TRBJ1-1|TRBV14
CASSPPGWVGETEAFF
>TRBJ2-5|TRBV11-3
CASSLREYQETQYF
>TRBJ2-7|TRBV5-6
CASSSDPIPTSSYEQYF
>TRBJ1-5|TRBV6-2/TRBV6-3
CASSLGRGTSNQPQHF
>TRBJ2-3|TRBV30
CAFSGLAGDTQYF
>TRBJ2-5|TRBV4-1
CASSPTRGETQYF
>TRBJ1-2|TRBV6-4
CASSDESQGSSGYTF
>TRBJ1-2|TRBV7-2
CASSLGTGRSYGYTF
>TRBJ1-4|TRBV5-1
CASSLAGTANEKLFF
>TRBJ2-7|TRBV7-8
CASSQGRQKSLNYEQYF
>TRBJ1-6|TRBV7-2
CASSLVPGINSPLHF
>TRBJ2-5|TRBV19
CASSIPRGAQYF
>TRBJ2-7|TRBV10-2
CASRDWGGDPSYEQYF
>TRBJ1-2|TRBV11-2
CASSSIRTGLSYGYTF
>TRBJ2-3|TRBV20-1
CSAPGLAGGPGTDTQYF
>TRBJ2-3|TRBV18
CASSPGTGGADTQYF
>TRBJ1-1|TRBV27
CASKRISPPTEAFF
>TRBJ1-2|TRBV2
CASSQSSRGYTF
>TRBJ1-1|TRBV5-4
CASSGPGTGIAEAFF
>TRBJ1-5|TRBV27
CASSPMQNQPQHF
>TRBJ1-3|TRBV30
CAWSAGWSGNTIYF
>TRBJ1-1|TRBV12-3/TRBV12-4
CASTPGPNTEAFF
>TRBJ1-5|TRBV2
CASTGGWGSNQPQHF
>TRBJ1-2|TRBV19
CASKAPAGRVEDYGYTF
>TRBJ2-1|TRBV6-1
CASDDRPVGNEQFF